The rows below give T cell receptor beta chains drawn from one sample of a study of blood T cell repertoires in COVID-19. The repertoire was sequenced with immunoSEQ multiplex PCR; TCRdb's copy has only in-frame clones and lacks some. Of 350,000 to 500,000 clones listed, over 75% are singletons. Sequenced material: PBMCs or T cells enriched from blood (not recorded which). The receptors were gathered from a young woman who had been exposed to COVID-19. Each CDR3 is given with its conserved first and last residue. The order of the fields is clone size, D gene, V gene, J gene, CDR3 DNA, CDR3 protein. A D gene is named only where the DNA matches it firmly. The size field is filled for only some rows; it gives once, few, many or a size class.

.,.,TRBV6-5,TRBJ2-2,TGTGCCAGCAGAATTGCCGGGACGAACACCGGGGAGCTGTTTTTT,CASRIAGTNTGELFF
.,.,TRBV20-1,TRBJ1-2,TGCAGTGCTTTAGGGAGCTATGGCTACACCTTC,CSALGSYGYTF
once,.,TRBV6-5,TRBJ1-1,TGTGCCAGCAGTTTCCAGGAGAACACTGAAGCTTTCTTT,CASSFQENTEAFF
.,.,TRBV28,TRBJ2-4,TGTGCCAGCAGTTTTGGAGCCGGGATAGCCAAAAACATTCAGTACTTC,CASSFGAGIAKNIQYF
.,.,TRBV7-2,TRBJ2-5,TGTGCCAGCAGCTTGGGGCTCGGTGTTTCAGAGACCCAGTACTTC,CASSLGLGVSETQYF
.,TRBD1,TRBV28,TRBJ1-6,TGTGCCAGCACCCCCCCGACAGGGGGAAAAATGGCCCTCCACTTT,CASTPPTGGKMALHF
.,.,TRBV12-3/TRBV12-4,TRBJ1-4,TGTGCCAGCAGTTTGAGGACTCGTGAAAAACTGTTTTTT,CASSLRTREKLFF
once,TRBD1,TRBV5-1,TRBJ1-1,TGCGCCAGCAGCGTACAGGGGATTAACACTGAAGCTTTCTTT,CASSVQGINTEAFF
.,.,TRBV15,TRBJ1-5,TGTGCCACCAGCAGATCCCGCACTAACAGGGATAATCAGCCCCAGCATTTT,CATSRSRTNRDNQPQHF
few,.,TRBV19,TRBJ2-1,TGTGCCAGTAGTATGAATGGCGGGGGCCCTAACAATGAGCAGTTCTTC,CASSMNGGGPNNEQFF
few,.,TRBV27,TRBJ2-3,TGTGCCAGCAGTTTATCGAGTAGATCAGATACGCAGTATTTT,CASSLSSRSDTQYF
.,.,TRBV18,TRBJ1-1,TGTGCCAGCTCACCGAACAGGGAGAACACTGAAGCTTTCTTT,CASSPNRENTEAFF
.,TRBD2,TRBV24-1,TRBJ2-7,TGTGCCACCAGTGATGGACTAGCGGCCCGTGGGGAGCAGTACTTC,CATSDGLAARGEQYF
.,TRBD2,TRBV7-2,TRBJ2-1,TGTGCCAGCAGCCCCGGACTAGCGGGAGGGGACGGTGAGCAGTTCTTC,CASSPGLAGGDGEQFF
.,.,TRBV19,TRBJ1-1,TGTGCCAGTAGGTCGAGAGGTGAAGCTTTCTTT,CASRSRGEAFF
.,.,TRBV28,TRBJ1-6,TGTGCCAGCAGCCATTCCGGGACACTCTCCTATAATTCACCCCTCCACTTT,CASSHSGTLSYNSPLHF
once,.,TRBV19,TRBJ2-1,TGTGCCAGTACCACAAGATACAATGAGCAGTTCTTC,CASTTRYNEQFF
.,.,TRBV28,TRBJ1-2,TGTGCCAGCAGTTTATTACAGCCCTATGGCTACACCTTC,CASSLLQPYGYTF
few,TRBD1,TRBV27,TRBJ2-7,TGTGCCAGCAGTTTGAGGACAGGGCCCTACGAGCAGTACTTC,CASSLRTGPYEQYF
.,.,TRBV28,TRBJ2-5,TGTGCCAGCAGTTTAAGAGGCACTGCCCAAGAGACCCAGTACTTC,CASSLRGTAQETQYF
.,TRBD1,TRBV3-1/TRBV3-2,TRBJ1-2,TGTGCCAGCAGCCAAGACCTTCCCACTCCGGGACAGATAGGCTACACCTTC,CASSQDLPTPGQIGYTF
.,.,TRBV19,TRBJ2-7,TGTGCCAGTAGTCCGGTTGCGGAAACCTACGAGCAGTACTTC,CASSPVAETYEQYF
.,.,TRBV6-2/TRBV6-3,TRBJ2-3,TGTGCCAGCAGTTACTCGGGGGGTAGCACAGATACGCAGTATTTT,CASSYSGGSTDTQYF
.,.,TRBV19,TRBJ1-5,TGTGCCAGTACCACAAACCCGGGAGGGCTCGGGTGGTATAGCAATCAGCCCCAGCATTTT,CASTTNPGGLGWYSNQPQHF
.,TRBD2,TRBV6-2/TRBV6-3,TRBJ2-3,TGTGCCAGCCGCCCTAGCGGGGGATTCACTAGCACAGATACGCAGTATTTT,CASRPSGGFTSTDTQYF
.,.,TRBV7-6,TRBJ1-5,TGTGCCAGCAGCCCTATGGTGGGAGGGAGCAATCAGCCCCAGCATTTT,CASSPMVGGSNQPQHF
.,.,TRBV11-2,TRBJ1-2,TGTGCCAGCAGCTTAGGGCAGGTTCCCTATGGCTACACCTTC,CASSLGQVPYGYTF
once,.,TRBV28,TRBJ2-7,TGTGCCAGCAGTTTACCCCAGGGTATCCAGTACTTC,CASSLPQGIQYF
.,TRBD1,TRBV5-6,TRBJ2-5,TGTGCCAGCAGCCTGGGACAGCTAGTTTTAGAGACCCAGTACTTC,CASSLGQLVLETQYF
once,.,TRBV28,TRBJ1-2,TGTGCCAGCAGCAATTACCCGAGGAGGAATGGCTACACCTTC,CASSNYPRRNGYTF
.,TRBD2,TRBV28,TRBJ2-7,TGTGCCAGCAGCCCCTTGGCTAGCGGGAGCCCCTACGAGCAGTACTTC,CASSPLASGSPYEQYF
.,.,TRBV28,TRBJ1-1,TGTGCCAGCAGTTTCCAGGGGCCCCGAAGCACTGAAGCTTTCTTT,CASSFQGPRSTEAFF
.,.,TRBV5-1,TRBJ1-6,TGCGCCAGCAGCTTGGAGGGACACATTAATTCACCCCTCCACTTT,CASSLEGHINSPLHF
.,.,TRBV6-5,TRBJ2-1,TGTGCCACCAGTATCGGCGGGGCCACCCTCAATGAGCAGTTCTTC,CATSIGGATLNEQFF